The entry below describes one T cell receptor (beta chain). Its binding antigen is unknown. Base qualities are missing; no much larger clone stands one base away. This sample is part of a study of blood T cell repertoires in COVID-19 (dated by TCRdb to 2020 to 2021). Notes on the research overall: Collaborator samples came from the United States, Italy and Spain and covered acute and convalescent phases of COVID-19. Samples came from the ongoing ImmuneRACE study (first 160 participants) plus 1,254 subjects from 6 global collaborators. The prospective study material was composed of cDNA or gDNA derived from T cells, B-cell-depleted T cells, or PBMCs. HLA class I and class II types, where available, came from metadata supplied by the sample provider rather than from assay-based typing. A de-identified subject ID, COVID-19 status, age in years and sex were almost always included in the sample metadata. Subjects who had been exposed to COVID-19, were actively infected with it, or had recovered from it provided the deeply sampled blood TCRbeta repertoires that made up the dataset. The repertoires were made available in a free public database intended to serve as a resource for research on the immune response to SARS-CoV-2. Summary of the overall study and its limitations: Clinical and demographic metadata were provided uncurated, with the amount varying by source and participant.

CDR3 length: 18 amino acids, cysteine to phenylalanine. Only CDR3 DNA remains: 54 bases, in frame from the first base. From a lookup of the germline V gene, CDR1 and CDR2 are MNHNS and SASEGT. V loses 2 bases, J loses 3 bases, and the germline ends lie 20 bases apart. TCRbeta CDR3 regions were amplified from genomic DNA by means of the immunoSEQ Assay, a bias-controlled multiplex PCR. In the source study's methods: Nucleated cell counts per sample were estimated from amplification of reference gene primers within the assay. To quantify the absolute abundance of each unique TCRbeta CDR3 rearrangement, sequence reads were collapsed and filtered. Productive Simpson clonality was computed per sample as the square root of Simpson's diversity index over productive rearrangements. In TCRdb, the immuneACCESS table is reduced to in-frame sequences with V and J assigned. These tables do not hold every clone; where another copy was compared, an unresolved V gene accounts for under half, and the others remain unexplained. V and J calls and clone size are those listed in that table; D and trimming were worked out from the DNA. The sample table holds 120,000 or so clones, of which around 88% were seen once. The ten largest clones add up to about 6% of the sample.

Whole blood was collected in K2EDTA tubes by collaborating institutions according to the institutions' own protocols. For TCRbeta analysis, collaborators shipped samples in one of three forms: frozen whole blood, isolated PBMCs, or DNA extracted from either of those sample types. The V and J genes are TRBV6-1 and TRBJ1-5; the best D guess is TRBD1, with 5 bases matching. This TCR derives from a man aged 80 or over with active or convalescent COVID-19. The specimen sequenced was peripheral blood. The nucleotide sequence is TGTGCCAGCAGTGAAAATCCCCGCCGTGACAGAGTCAATCAGCCCCAGCATTTT. It codes for CASSENPRRDRVNQPQHF.